Listed below are T cell receptor beta chains from one sample, sequenced in a study of blood T cell repertoires in COVID-19. Clones were sequenced by immunoSEQ multiplex PCR, and TCRdb holds only the in-frame ones, with some missing. This sample has fewer than 300,000 clones, with 75% to 95% found just once. Sequencing used PBMCs or T cells enriched from blood (not recorded which). The receptor set was obtained from a woman aged 30 to 39 who had recovered from COVID-19. Both conserved end residues are part of each CDR3. The D gene is left open where the match is weak. Not all rows give a size; the values are once, few, many and, for expanded clones, a class.

v_gene: TRBV7-2
abundance: -
d_gene: -
j_gene: TRBJ2-1
CDR3aa: CASSFYPGVANEQFF
CDR3nt: TGTGCCAGCAGCTTTTACCCGGGGGTGGCCAATGAGCAGTTCTTC

v_gene: TRBV6-2/TRBV6-3
abundance: few
d_gene: -
j_gene: TRBJ1-1
CDR3aa: CASSYGGLNTEAFF
CDR3nt: TGTGCCAGCAGTTACGGGGGCCTGAACACTGAAGCTTTCTTT

v_gene: TRBV14
abundance: -
d_gene: -
j_gene: TRBJ2-5
CDR3aa: CASSQERGRVETQYF
CDR3nt: TGTGCCAGCAGCCAAGAAAGGGGTCGTGTCGAGACCCAGTACTTC

v_gene: TRBV2
abundance: -
d_gene: TRBD2
j_gene: TRBJ2-6
CDR3aa: CASRLGGISANVLTF
CDR3nt: TGTGCCAGCAGATTGGGGGGGATTTCTGCCAACGTCCTGACTTTC

v_gene: TRBV13
abundance: -
d_gene: -
j_gene: TRBJ1-6
CDR3aa: CASSSFSSYNSPLHF
CDR3nt: TGTGCCAGCAGCTCATTTAGCTCCTATAATTCACCCCTCCACTTT

v_gene: TRBV25-1
abundance: -
d_gene: TRBD1
j_gene: TRBJ1-6
CDR3aa: CACTGTGQSPLHF
CDR3nt: TGTGCCTGTACCGGGACAGGGCAATCACCCCTCCACTTT

v_gene: TRBV6-2/TRBV6-3
abundance: once
d_gene: -
j_gene: TRBJ2-3
CDR3aa: CASSYAPAGHTDTQYF
CDR3nt: TGTGCCAGCAGTTACGCTCCAGCGGGACACACAGATACGCAGTATTTT

v_gene: TRBV5-1
abundance: -
d_gene: TRBD2
j_gene: TRBJ2-7
CDR3aa: CASSPDGLVEREQYF
CDR3nt: TGCGCCAGCAGCCCGGACGGACTAGTTGAACGCGAGCAGTACTTC

v_gene: TRBV19
abundance: -
d_gene: -
j_gene: TRBJ1-5
CDR3aa: CASSKPSPTNQPQHF
CDR3nt: TGTGCCAGTAGTAAACCGAGCCCTACCAATCAGCCCCAGCATTTT

v_gene: TRBV28
abundance: -
d_gene: -
j_gene: TRBJ2-7
CDR3aa: CASSLIDSFTYEQYF
CDR3nt: TGTGCCAGCAGCCTGATCGACAGTTTCACCTACGAGCAGTACTTC

v_gene: TRBV19
abundance: -
d_gene: -
j_gene: TRBJ1-2
CDR3aa: CASSIRQFYGYTF
CDR3nt: TGTGCCAGTAGTATCCGACAGTTCTATGGCTACACCTTC

v_gene: TRBV28
abundance: -
d_gene: TRBD2
j_gene: TRBJ2-7
CDR3aa: CASSSGTSGSYEQYF
CDR3nt: TGTGCCAGCAGCTCCGGGACTAGCGGGTCCTACGAGCAGTACTTC

v_gene: TRBV6-5
abundance: -
d_gene: -
j_gene: TRBJ1-1
CDR3aa: CASSSPVNTEAFF
CDR3nt: TGTGCCAGCAGTTCCCCAGTGAACACTGAAGCTTTCTTT

v_gene: TRBV5-1
abundance: -
d_gene: TRBD2
j_gene: TRBJ2-7
CDR3aa: CASSFQGTSGSRYEQYF
CDR3nt: TGCGCCAGCAGCTTTCAAGGGACTAGCGGGAGTAGGTACGAGCAGTACTTC

v_gene: TRBV29-1
abundance: -
d_gene: TRBD1
j_gene: TRBJ1-1
CDR3aa: CSAVTGGGTEAFF
CDR3nt: TGCAGCGCTGTTACAGGGGGCGGCACTGAAGCTTTCTTT

v_gene: TRBV4-3
abundance: -
d_gene: -
j_gene: TRBJ2-7
CDR3aa: CASSQGRRISYEQYF
CDR3nt: TGCGCCAGCAGCCAAGGGAGGCGGATCTCCTACGAGCAGTACTTC

v_gene: TRBV7-8
abundance: -
d_gene: -
j_gene: TRBJ1-1
CDR3aa: CASSVSGEAFF
CDR3nt: TGTGCCAGCAGCGTTAGCGGTGAAGCTTTCTTT

v_gene: TRBV24-1
abundance: few
d_gene: -
j_gene: TRBJ2-1
CDR3aa: CATSDRKRARAPYNEQFF
CDR3nt: TGTGCCACCAGTGACCGCAAGCGGGCCCGGGCCCCCTACAATGAGCAGTTCTTC

v_gene: TRBV28
abundance: -
d_gene: TRBD1
j_gene: TRBJ1-5
CDR3aa: CASSFAGGPNQPQHF
CDR3nt: TGTGCCAGCAGTTTCGCAGGGGGCCCAAATCAGCCCCAGCATTTT

v_gene: TRBV10-3
abundance: -
d_gene: TRBD1
j_gene: TRBJ1-2
CDR3aa: CAISESPGQGGSYGYTF
CDR3nt: TGTGCCATCAGTGAGTCCCCTGGACAGGGGGGTTCCTATGGCTACACCTTC

v_gene: TRBV6-1
abundance: -
d_gene: TRBD2
j_gene: TRBJ2-5
CDR3aa: CASSELGGGPIVEEETQYF
CDR3nt: TGTGCCAGCAGTGAATTGGGGGGAGGGCCCATAGTGGAGGAAGAGACCCAGTACTTC

v_gene: TRBV7-2
abundance: -
d_gene: TRBD2
j_gene: TRBJ2-7
CDR3aa: CASSLDGTSGYYEQYF
CDR3nt: TGTGCCAGCAGCCTCGACGGGACTAGCGGGTACTACGAGCAGTACTTC

v_gene: TRBV14
abundance: few
d_gene: -
j_gene: TRBJ1-2
CDR3aa: CASSQLGIGQPTYGYTF
CDR3nt: TGTGCCAGCAGCCAACTTGGTATAGGACAGCCGACCTATGGCTACACCTTC

v_gene: TRBV9
abundance: -
d_gene: TRBD1
j_gene: TRBJ1-4
CDR3aa: CASSARDREGEKLFF
CDR3nt: TGTGCCAGCAGCGCCCGGGACAGGGAGGGTGAAAAACTGTTTTTT

v_gene: TRBV15
abundance: -
d_gene: TRBD2
j_gene: TRBJ2-3
CDR3aa: CATSNLLAEISETQYF
CDR3nt: TGTGCCACCAGCAACCTTCTAGCGGAGATCTCTGAAACGCAGTATTTT

v_gene: TRBV27
abundance: -
d_gene: TRBD2
j_gene: TRBJ2-5
CDR3aa: CASRIAGVEETQYF
CDR3nt: TGTGCCAGCCGGATAGCGGGAGTGGAAGAGACCCAGTACTTC

v_gene: TRBV29-1
abundance: -
d_gene: -
j_gene: TRBJ1-2
CDR3aa: CSVVGTGKDYGYTF
CDR3nt: TGCAGCGTTGTCGGAACAGGGAAGGACTATGGCTACACCTTC

v_gene: TRBV7-9
abundance: -
d_gene: -
j_gene: TRBJ1-3
CDR3aa: CASSLNPFGSGNTIYF
CDR3nt: TGTGCCAGCAGCTTAAATCCCTTCGGCTCTGGAAACACCATATATTTT

v_gene: TRBV5-8
abundance: -
d_gene: -
j_gene: TRBJ2-5
CDR3aa: CASSLWGGDQETQYF
CDR3nt: TGTGCCAGCAGCTTATGGGGGGGCGACCAAGAGACCCAGTACTTC

v_gene: TRBV4-3
abundance: -
d_gene: -
j_gene: TRBJ1-1
CDR3aa: CASSQESFNTEAFF
CDR3nt: TGCGCCAGCAGCCAAGAGAGCTTTAACACTGAAGCTTTCTTT

v_gene: TRBV5-1
abundance: -
d_gene: TRBD1
j_gene: TRBJ1-1
CDR3aa: CASSLAVGGGARNTEAFF
CDR3nt: TGCGCCAGCAGCTTGGCCGTTGGAGGGGGCGCGAGGAACACTGAAGCTTTCTTT

v_gene: TRBV15
abundance: -
d_gene: -
j_gene: TRBJ2-5
CDR3aa: CATSRALGRAETQYF
CDR3nt: TGTGCCACCAGCAGAGCCCTAGGCAGGGCTGAGACCCAGTACTTC

v_gene: TRBV29-1
abundance: once
d_gene: -
j_gene: TRBJ2-2
CDR3aa: CSAKGWTGELFF
CDR3nt: TGCAGCGCCAAGGGGTGGACCGGGGAGCTGTTTTTT

v_gene: TRBV18
abundance: -
d_gene: -
j_gene: TRBJ1-6
CDR3aa: CASSRVPEDSPLHF
CDR3nt: TGTGCCAGCTCACGAGTCCCCGAAGATTCACCCCTCCACTTT

v_gene: TRBV30
abundance: -
d_gene: TRBD1
j_gene: TRBJ1-1
CDR3aa: CALDRAGNTEAFF
CDR3nt: TGTGCCTTGGACAGGGCGGGAAACACTGAAGCTTTCTTT

v_gene: TRBV28
abundance: once
d_gene: TRBD2
j_gene: TRBJ2-3
CDR3aa: CASSSAGVIGDTQYF
CDR3nt: TGTGCCAGCAGTTCAGCGGGAGTGATTGGAGATACGCAGTATTTT

v_gene: TRBV7-9
abundance: -
d_gene: TRBD1
j_gene: TRBJ1-5
CDR3aa: CASSPRDRKGVSNQPQHF
CDR3nt: TGTGCCAGCAGCCCCCGGGACAGGAAGGGTGTTAGCAATCAGCCCCAGCATTTT

v_gene: TRBV3-1/TRBV3-2
abundance: few
d_gene: TRBD1
j_gene: TRBJ2-7
CDR3aa: CASSQWDSSYEQYF
CDR3nt: TGTGCCAGCAGCCAGTGGGACAGCTCCTACGAGCAGTACTTC

v_gene: TRBV12-3/TRBV12-4
abundance: -
d_gene: -
j_gene: TRBJ1-2
CDR3aa: CASSLDSYGYTF
CDR3nt: TGTGCCAGCAGTTTAGACTCCTATGGCTACACCTTC

v_gene: TRBV30
abundance: -
d_gene: -
j_gene: TRBJ1-5
CDR3aa: CAWSVMAKPQHF
CDR3nt: TGTGCCTGGAGTGTTATGGCAAAGCCCCAGCATTTT

v_gene: TRBV7-8
abundance: few
d_gene: -
j_gene: TRBJ2-7
CDR3aa: CASSSLLLYEQYF
CDR3nt: TGTGCCAGCAGCTCCCTACTACTCTACGAGCAGTACTTC

v_gene: TRBV11-2
abundance: -
d_gene: -
j_gene: TRBJ2-1
CDR3aa: CASSLGPGGQQYYNEQFF
CDR3nt: TGTGCCAGCAGCTTAGGACCGGGGGGCCAGCAGTACTACAATGAGCAGTTCTTC

v_gene: TRBV5-6
abundance: -
d_gene: TRBD1
j_gene: TRBJ2-7
CDR3aa: CASSTQGAGEQYF
CDR3nt: TGTGCCAGCAGCACACAGGGGGCAGGGGAGCAGTACTTC

v_gene: TRBV4-1
abundance: -
d_gene: TRBD2
j_gene: TRBJ2-1
CDR3aa: CASSPEGLAYNEQFF
CDR3nt: TGCGCCAGCAGCCCGGAGGGACTAGCATACAATGAGCAGTTCTTC

v_gene: TRBV30
abundance: -
d_gene: -
j_gene: TRBJ2-7
CDR3aa: CAWRTVGLGEQYF
CDR3nt: TGTGCCTGGAGGACAGTAGGGTTGGGCGAGCAGTACTTC

v_gene: TRBV28
abundance: -
d_gene: -
j_gene: TRBJ2-2
CDR3aa: CASSPEHLLTGELFF
CDR3nt: TGTGCCAGCAGTCCCGAACACCTGCTGACCGGGGAGCTGTTTTTT

v_gene: TRBV24-1
abundance: -
d_gene: TRBD2
j_gene: TRBJ2-1
CDR3aa: CATSDVKLAGVNNEQFF
CDR3nt: TGTGCCACCAGTGATGTTAAACTAGCGGGAGTGAACAATGAGCAGTTCTTC

v_gene: TRBV19
abundance: -
d_gene: TRBD1
j_gene: TRBJ1-2
CDR3aa: CASSPLPGTGGRGYTF
CDR3nt: TGTGCCAGTAGTCCACTCCCCGGGACAGGGGGCAGAGGCTACACCTTC

v_gene: TRBV6-1
abundance: -
d_gene: TRBD1
j_gene: TRBJ2-3
CDR3aa: CASSEQGTGGDTQYF
CDR3nt: TGTGCCAGCAGTGAACAGGGGACAGGGGGTGATACGCAGTATTTT

v_gene: TRBV11-1
abundance: -
d_gene: -
j_gene: TRBJ2-7
CDR3aa: CASNLARGRTPDEQYF
CDR3nt: TGTGCCAGCAACCTAGCAAGGGGCCGGACACCGGACGAGCAGTACTTC

v_gene: TRBV6-5
abundance: -
d_gene: TRBD1
j_gene: TRBJ1-1
CDR3aa: CASSPKDRLDTEAFF
CDR3nt: TGTGCCAGCAGCCCCAAGGACAGGCTGGACACTGAAGCTTTCTTT

v_gene: TRBV4-1
abundance: -
d_gene: -
j_gene: TRBJ2-5
CDR3aa: CASSQGVLQETQYF
CDR3nt: TGCGCCAGCAGCCAAGGCGTCTTACAAGAGACCCAGTACTTC

v_gene: TRBV7-6
abundance: -
d_gene: TRBD1
j_gene: TRBJ2-5
CDR3aa: CASIFDSWPPGQGAGETQYF
CDR3nt: TGTGCCAGCATCTTCGATTCTTGGCCTCCGGGACAGGGGGCAGGGGAGACCCAGTACTTC

v_gene: TRBV9
abundance: -
d_gene: TRBD2
j_gene: TRBJ2-1
CDR3aa: CASSTSGSNNEQFF
CDR3nt: TGTGCCAGCAGCACCAGCGGGAGCAACAATGAGCAGTTCTTC

v_gene: TRBV6-4
abundance: -
d_gene: -
j_gene: TRBJ1-5
CDR3aa: CASSAGYNQPQHF
CDR3nt: TGTGCCAGCAGTGCGGGATACAATCAGCCCCAGCATTTT

v_gene: TRBV29-1
abundance: -
d_gene: TRBD1
j_gene: TRBJ2-7
CDR3aa: CSVERVTGLEQYF
CDR3nt: TGCAGCGTTGAACGGGTGACAGGGCTCGAGCAGTACTTC

v_gene: TRBV5-1
abundance: -
d_gene: TRBD1
j_gene: TRBJ2-2
CDR3aa: CASSRGQGDTGELFF
CDR3nt: TGCGCCAGCAGTAGGGGACAGGGGGACACCGGGGAGCTGTTTTTT

v_gene: TRBV19
abundance: once
d_gene: -
j_gene: TRBJ1-5
CDR3aa: CASSGGSLDSNQPQHF
CDR3nt: TGTGCCAGTAGTGGGGGCAGTTTAGATAGCAATCAGCCCCAGCATTTT

v_gene: TRBV7-9
abundance: once
d_gene: TRBD2
j_gene: TRBJ2-1
CDR3aa: CASSSGLAGVREQFF
CDR3nt: TGTGCCAGCAGCTCGGGACTAGCGGGAGTGAGAGAGCAGTTCTTC